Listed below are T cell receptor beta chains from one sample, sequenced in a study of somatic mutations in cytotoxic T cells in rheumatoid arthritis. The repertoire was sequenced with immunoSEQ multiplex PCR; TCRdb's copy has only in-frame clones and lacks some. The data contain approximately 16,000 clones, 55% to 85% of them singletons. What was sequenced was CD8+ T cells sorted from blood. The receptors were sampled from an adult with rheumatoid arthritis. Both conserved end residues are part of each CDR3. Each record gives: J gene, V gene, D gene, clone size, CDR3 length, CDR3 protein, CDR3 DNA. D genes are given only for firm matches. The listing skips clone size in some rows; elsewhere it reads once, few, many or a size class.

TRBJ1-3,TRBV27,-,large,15,CASRLTVSSGNTIYF,TGTGCCAGCAGACTTACGGTGAGCTCTGGAAACACCATATATTTT
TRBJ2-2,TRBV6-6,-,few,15,CASSLTSSNTGELFF,TGTGCCAGCAGTTTGACGTCATCGAACACCGGGGAGCTGTTTTTT
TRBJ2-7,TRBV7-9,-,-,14,CASSPPGFSYEQYF,TGTGCCAGCAGCCCTCCCGGTTTCTCCTACGAGCAGTACTTC
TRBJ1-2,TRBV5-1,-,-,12,CASSPNLDGYTF,TGCGCCAGCAGCCCGAACCTGGACGGCTACACCTTC
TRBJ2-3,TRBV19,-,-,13,CASNQGSTDTQYF,TGTGCCAGTAACCAGGGTTCCACAGATACGCAGTATTTT
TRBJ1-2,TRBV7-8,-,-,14,CASSLADSPYGYTF,TGTGCCAGCAGCTTAGCAGACAGTCCCTATGGCTACACCTTC
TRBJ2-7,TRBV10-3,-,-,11,CATGATGEQYF,TGTGCCACCGGGGCTACCGGTGAGCAGTACTTC
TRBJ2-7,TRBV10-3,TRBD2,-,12,CAITPGGAEQYF,TGTGCCATCACCCCGGGGGGGGCCGAGCAGTACTTC
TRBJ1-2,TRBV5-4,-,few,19,CASSLARTALVISNYGYTF,TGTGCCAGCAGCTTGGCCAGAACAGCCTTAGTCATCTCTAACTATGGCTACACCTTC
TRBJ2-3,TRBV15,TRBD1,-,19,CATSRDIPTTGSPRDTQYF,TGTGCCACCAGCAGAGATATCCCCACGACAGGGAGCCCCCGAGATACGCAGTATTTT
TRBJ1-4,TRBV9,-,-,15,CASSSQGFKEEKLFF,TGTGCCAGCAGCTCCCAGGGGTTCAAGGAGGAAAAACTGTTTTTT
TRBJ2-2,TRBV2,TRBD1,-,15,CASKSGTAHTGELFF,TGTGCCAGCAAATCCGGGACAGCGCACACCGGGGAGCTGTTTTTT
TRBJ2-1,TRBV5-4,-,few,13,CASSLIGDNEQFF,TGTGCCAGCAGCTTGATAGGGGACAATGAGCAGTTCTTC
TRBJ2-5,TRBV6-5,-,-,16,CASSYGPFEAQETQYF,TGTGCCAGCAGTTATGGACCCTTTGAAGCTCAAGAGACCCAGTACTTC
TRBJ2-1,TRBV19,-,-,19,CASSIDVIPVYLTNNEQFF,TGTGCCAGTAGTATTGACGTAATTCCAGTCTACCTGACCAACAATGAGCAGTTCTTC
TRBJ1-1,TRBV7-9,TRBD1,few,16,CASSLGDRGRDTEAFF,TGTGCCAGCAGCTTGGGGGACAGGGGGAGGGACACTGAAGCTTTCTTT
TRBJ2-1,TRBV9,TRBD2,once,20,CASSGPLGLAGGQTYNEQFF,TGTGCCAGCAGCGGACCTCTGGGACTAGCGGGGGGGCAAACCTACAATGAGCAGTTCTTC
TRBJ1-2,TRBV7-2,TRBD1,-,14,CASSLGTGVYGYTF,TGTGCCAGCAGCTTAGGGACAGGGGTGTATGGCTACACCTTC
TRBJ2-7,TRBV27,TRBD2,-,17,CASSLRTGGTPPYEQYF,TGTGCCAGCAGTTTACGTACGGGAGGGACCCCCCCCTACGAGCAGTACTTC
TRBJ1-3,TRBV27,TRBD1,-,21,CASSLLGRRDRAKLSGNTIYF,TGTGCCAGCAGTTTATTAGGCCGCCGGGACAGGGCTAAACTCTCTGGAAACACCATATATTTT
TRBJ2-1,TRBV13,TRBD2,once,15,CASSSLAGAYNEQFF,TGTGCCAGCAGCTCCCTAGCGGGGGCCTACAATGAGCAGTTCTTC
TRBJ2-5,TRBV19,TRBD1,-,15,CASSIGTGKQETQYF,TGTGCCAGTAGTATCGGGACAGGGAAGCAAGAGACCCAGTACTTC
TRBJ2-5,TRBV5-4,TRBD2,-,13,CASRDGLGETQYF,TGTGCCAGCAGGGACGGACTAGGAGAGACCCAGTACTTC
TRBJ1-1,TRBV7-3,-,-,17,CASSLNGRGKKDTEAFF,TGTGCCAGCAGCTTAAACGGTCGGGGGAAGAAAGACACTGAAGCTTTCTTT
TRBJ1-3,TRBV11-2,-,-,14,CASSRARTGNTIYF,TGTGCCAGCAGCCGGGCCCGGACTGGAAACACCATATATTTT
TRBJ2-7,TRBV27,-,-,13,CASSYRSSYEQYF,TGTGCCAGCAGTTACCGTAGCTCCTACGAGCAGTACTTC
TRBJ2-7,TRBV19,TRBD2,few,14,CASSIGLAGHEQYF,TGTGCCAGTAGTATCGGACTAGCGGGACACGAGCAGTACTTC
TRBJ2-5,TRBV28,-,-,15,CASSLGLASQETQYF,TGTGCCAGCAGTTTAGGCCTAGCCTCCCAAGAGACCCAGTACTTC
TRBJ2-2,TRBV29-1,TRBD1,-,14,CSVDVGTGTGELFF,TGCAGCGTTGACGTCGGGACAGGGACCGGGGAGCTGTTTTTT
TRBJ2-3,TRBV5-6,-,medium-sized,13,CASTRGFADTQYF,TGTGCCTCGACCCGGGGATTTGCAGATACGCAGTATTTT
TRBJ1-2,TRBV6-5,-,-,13,CASSPGRTYGYTF,TGTGCCAGCAGTCCCGGACGGACCTATGGCTACACCTTC
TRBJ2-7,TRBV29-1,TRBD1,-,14,CSVITRDRNYEQYF,TGCAGCGTCATAACCCGGGACAGGAATTACGAGCAGTACTTC
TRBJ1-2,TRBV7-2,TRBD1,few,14,CASSLSTGGGGYTF,TGTGCCAGCAGCCTAAGTACAGGGGGGGGTGGCTACACCTTC